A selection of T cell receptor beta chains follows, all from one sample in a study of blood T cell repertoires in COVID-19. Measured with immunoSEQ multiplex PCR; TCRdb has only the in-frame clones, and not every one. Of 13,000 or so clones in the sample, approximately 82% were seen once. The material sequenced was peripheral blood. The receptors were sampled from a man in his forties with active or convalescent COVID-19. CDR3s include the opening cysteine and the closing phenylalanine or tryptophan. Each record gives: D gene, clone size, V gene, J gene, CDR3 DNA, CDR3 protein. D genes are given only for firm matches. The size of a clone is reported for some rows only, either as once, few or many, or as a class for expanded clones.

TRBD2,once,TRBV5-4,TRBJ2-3,TGTGCCAGCAGCTTGCCGGGACTAGCGGGGGCGCACACAGATACGCAGTATTTT,CASSLPGLAGAHTDTQYF
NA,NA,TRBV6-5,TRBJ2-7,TGTGCCAGCAGAAAAAGAGGGACTCACTCCTACGAGCAGTACTTC,CASRKRGTHSYEQYF
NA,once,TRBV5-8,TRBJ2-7,TGTGCCAGCAGCCCCGGCTACGAGCAGTACTTC,CASSPGYEQYF
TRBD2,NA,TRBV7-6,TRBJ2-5,TGTGCCAGCAGCTTAGGAACTAGCGGGGCCAAGTACCAAGAGACCCAGTACTTC,CASSLGTSGAKYQETQYF
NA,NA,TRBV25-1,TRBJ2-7,TGTGCCAGCAGTGAATCTTTACGGGCGCGGGACGAGCAGTACTTC,CASSESLRARDEQYF
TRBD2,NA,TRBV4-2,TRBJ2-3,TGTGCCAGCAGCCAAGATCGGGGGGGCGGACCAGATACGCAGTATTTT,CASSQDRGGGPDTQYF
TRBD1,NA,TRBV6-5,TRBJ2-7,TGTGCCAGCAGCTTATACAGGGGGCCCTACGAGCAGTACTTC,CASSLYRGPYEQYF
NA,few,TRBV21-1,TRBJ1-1,TGTGCCAGCAGCAACAGGACAGGGGGCGTGAGGGCTTTCTTT,CASSNRTGGVRAFF
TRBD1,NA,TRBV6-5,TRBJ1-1,TGTGCCAGCAGGTCCGGGACAGCCGTCGAGGAAGCTTTCTTT,CASRSGTAVEEAFF
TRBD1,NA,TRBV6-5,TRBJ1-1,TGTGCCAGCAGCCCAACAGGGGAGCATAAGGCTTTCTTT,CASSPTGEHKAFF
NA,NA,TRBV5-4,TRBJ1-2,TGTGCCAGCAGAGGGGTAGCTAACTATGGCTACACCTTC,CASRGVANYGYTF
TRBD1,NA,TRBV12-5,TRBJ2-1,TGTGCTAGTGGTTTGACCACAGGGGGCTCCTGGCAGTTCTTC,CASGLTTGGSWQFF
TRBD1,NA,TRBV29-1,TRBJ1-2,TGCAGCGTTGAAGGACAGGGTGGACCAGCTAACTATGGCTACACCTTC,CSVEGQGGPANYGYTF
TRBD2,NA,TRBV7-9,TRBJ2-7,TGTGCCAGCAGCTTAGGGTACGGGGGGATCTCCTACGAGCAGTACTTC,CASSLGYGGISYEQYF
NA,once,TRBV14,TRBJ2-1,TGTGCCAGCAGCCAAGATTCAACCTACAATGAGCAGTTCTTC,CASSQDSTYNEQFF
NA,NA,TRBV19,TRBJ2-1,TGTGCCAGTAGTCAGGGAAGCTCCTACAATGAGCAGTTCTTC,CASSQGSSYNEQFF